The 19 T cell receptor beta chains listed next were all sequenced from one sample in a study of beta chain features in type 1 diabetes. Study observations and caveats: Patients with Type 1 diabetes showed moderately but significantly shorter TCRB CDR3s in all four CD4+ subsets.

Reverse transcription of all isolated RNA meant that expressed TCRB transcripts were sequenced. Some clones are missing from TCRdb's copy, which holds only in-frame ones; the method was immunoSEQ multiplex PCR. In the table there are 300,000 or so clones, about a tenth of which are singletons. For these receptors, no antigen is known. Sequenced: central memory CD4+ T cells from blood. These receptors were collected from a man aged 30 to 45 with type 1 diabetes.

This clone has ten or more counts. The chain has TRBV19 and TRBJ2-7, with D maybe TRBD1 (5 bases). Germline V gene sequence: CDR1 LNHDA, CDR2 SQIVND (reference sequence). Trimming stripped 2 bases from V and 3 bases from J, with 14 bases between. The CDR3 sequence is 15 residues long. CDR3 bases: TGTGCCAGTAGTATAACTGCCGGAGACAGCTACGAGCAGTACTTC. This encodes CASSITAGDSYEQYF.

Here the CDR3 reads CASSLEGGRSNEQFF. The CDR3, as DNA: TGTGCCAGCAGCTTAGAAGGGGGGCGCAGCAATGAGCAGTTCTTC. The chain recombines TRBV7-2 with TRBJ2-1; D possibly uses TRBD1 or TRBD2 (6 bases each). CDR1 is SGHTA and CDR2 is FQGNSA in the germline V gene. Trimming stripped 1 base from V and 6 bases from J, with 13 bases between. The CDR3 is 15 residues long.

The V call is TRBV7-2, the J call TRBJ2-5; D uncertain. The length of the CDR3 is 12 residues. Germline V gene lookup returns CDR1 SGHTA and CDR2 FQGNSA. Trimming removed 5 bases at V and 7 bases at J, with 11 bases between. CDR3 sequence reads: CASSPASGTQYF. CDR3 nucleotide sequence: TGTGCCAGCAGCCCCGCCTCCGGGACCCAGTACTTC.

The V gene is TRBV29-1, the J gene TRBJ1-4, with 9 bases identical to TRBD1. Germline CDR1 is SQVTM and CDR2 is ANQGSEA. V lost 6 bases, J lost 2 bases, and 4 bases stayed unmatched. The CDR3 totals 14 residues. In DNA, the CDR3 is TGCAGCGTCAGACAGGGGGTGACTAATGAAAAACTGTTTTTT. The encoded protein is CSVRQGVTNEKLFF.

Points on this clone: The junction differs from germline at one of its ends, possibly a read error. The chain has TRBV6-6 and TRBJ1-1, with D possibly matching TRBD1 (6 bases). This CDR3 spans 13 amino acids. CDR1 and CDR2 from the germline V gene are MNHNY and SVGAGI (reference sequence). The CDR3 protein is CASSTAGGAYADF. CDR3 DNA: TGTGCCAGCAGTACTGCTGGGGGGGCCTACGCCGACTTT.

This clone has just a few counts. The chain uses TRBV7-2 and TRBJ2-1; maybe TRBD2 (5 bases). Between the trimmed V and J ends, which lost 6 bases and 3 bases, there was a span of 15 bases. Germline V gives CDR1 SGHTA, CDR2 FQGNSA. The CDR3 is made up of 15 amino acids. CDR3 bases: TGTGCCAGCAGTCGGTTGGGAGCGGACTACAATGAGCAGTTCTTC. Translated, it gives CASSRLGADYNEQFF.

This clone has a handful of counts. V is TRBV6-6 and J is TRBJ2-3; no firm D call. Looked up from germline, CDR1 is MNHNY and CDR2 is SVGAGI (reference sequence). V dropped 4 bases and J dropped 3 bases, with 11 bases sitting between them. This CDR3 region has 14 residues. In DNA form, the CDR3 reads TGTGCCAGCAGTTTTTCAGTTAAGACAGATACGCAGTATTTT. Translated, it gives CASSFSVKTDTQYF.

This clone has more than one count but fewer than ten. This sequence joins TRBV7-9 and TRBJ1-1; D is undetermined. V was pared by 5 bases and J by 6 bases, with 16 bases between. This CDR3 comprises 14 residues. Germline CDR1 reads SEHNR; CDR2 reads FQNEAQ (reference sequence). The CDR3 protein is CASSPLSGRPEAFF. CDR3 bases: TGTGCCAGCAGCCCCCTAAGTGGACGGCCTGAAGCTTTCTTT.

The chain employs TRBV6-5 and TRBJ1-2, with TRBD1 matching 8 bases. Germline-derived CDR1 and CDR2 are MNHEY and SVGAGI. J was trimmed by 8 bases and V by 2 bases; bases with no gene match: 4. The CDR3 has 13 residues. The CDR3, as DNA: TGTGCCAGCAGTTACCGGACAGGGCCGGGCTACACCTTC. Protein sequence: CASSYRTGPGYTF.

This clone showed up just a few times. V is TRBV28 and J is TRBJ2-5; 9 positions match TRBD1. This CDR3 has 12 amino acids. Germline-derived CDR1 and CDR2 are MDHEN and SYDVKM. Unmatched junction bases numbered 1, after V lost 8 bases and J lost 3 bases. CDR3 coding DNA: TGTGCCAGCTGGGACAGGGAAGAGACCCAGTACTTC. It is translated as CASWDREETQYF.

The chain combines TRBV6-6 with TRBJ2-3; possible D gene TRBD2, 6 bases. Trimming took 7 bases from V and 6 from J, leaving 14 bases between them. The CDR3 consists of 13 residues. Per the germline V gene, CDR1 is MNHNY and CDR2 is SVGAGI (reference sequence). The CDR3 nucleotides are TGTGCCAGCAACCCTCGCCGGGGGGATACGCAGTATTTT. Translated: CASNPRRGDTQYF.

The rearrangement links TRBV9 to TRBJ2-1; 9 bases are a match to TRBD2. The germline CDR1 and CDR2 sequences are SGDLS and YYNGEE. This CDR3 region has 16 residues. V trimming: 0 bases; J trimming: 3 bases; junction bases outside the gene matches: 4. The CDR3: CASSVGLAENYNEQFF. The CDR3 region has the DNA TGTGCCAGCAGCGTAGGACTAGCGGAAAACTACAATGAGCAGTTCTTC.

This clone was counted between two and nine times. The genes are TRBV7-8 and TRBJ2-5; no definite D call. CDR1 and CDR2 from the germline V gene are SGHVS and FQNEAQ. The CDR3 has 11 residues. Trimming took off 4 bases at V and 5 bases at J, with 5 bases between the two ends. This chain's CDR3 is CASSWGETQYF. The DNA for the CDR3 is TGTGCCAGCAGCTGGGGTGAGACCCAGTACTTC. Complete variable domain (other parts from reference TRBV7-8 and TRBJ2-5): GAGVSQSPRYKVAKRGQDVALRCDPISGHVSLFWYQQALGQGPEFLTYFQNEAQLDKSGLPSDRFFAERPEGSVSTLKIQRTQQEDSAVYLCASSWGETQYFGPGTRLLVL.

This clone has just a few counts. V is TRBV7-2 and J is TRBJ2-2; no reliable D call. Germline CDR1 is SGHTA and CDR2 is FQGNSA. The CDR3 has 13 amino acids. Trimming pared 0 bases from V and 4 bases from J, leaving 3 bases between. CDR3 sequence reads: CASSLAGTGELFF. CDR3 nucleotide sequence: TGTGCCAGCAGCTTAGCAGGCACCGGGGAGCTGTTTTTT.

The chain is built from TRBV27 and TRBJ1-1; TRBD1 agrees at 7 bases. This CDR3 contains 15 residues. Trimming removed 5 bases from V and 4 bases from J; junction bases left unmatched: 10. CDR1 is MNHEY and CDR2 is SMNVEV in the germline V gene (reference sequence). CDR3 sequence (DNA): TGTGCCAGCAGTAACCCGGACAGGTTGGGCACTGAAGCTTTCTTT. Translated, it gives CASSNPDRLGTEAFF.

J is TRBJ2-2 and V is TRBV6-5; tentative D call: TRBD2 (6 bases). V was shortened by 6 bases and J by 0 bases, with 8 bases between the two germline ends. Looked up from germline, CDR1 is MNHEY and CDR2 is SVGAGI. The CDR3 length is 14 residues. This chain's CDR3 is CASRGLTNTGELFF. CDR3 in DNA: TGTGCCAGCAGGGGACTGACGAACACCGGGGAGCTGTTTTTT.

The chain recombines TRBV6-5 with TRBJ1-1, with unresolved D. The V end was cut by 6 bases, the J end by 6 bases, with 14 bases between. In germline, CDR1 is MNHEY, CDR2 SVGAGI. CDR3 size: 13 residues. CDR3: CASSRINTAEAFF. CDR3 in DNA: TGTGCCAGCAGCCGTATTAACACCGCTGAAGCTTTCTTT.

Comment on this clone: In the same sample, other DNA sequences code for this CDR3. The chain links TRBV5-1 to TRBJ2-2; TRBD1 might be the D (6 bases). Germline CDR1 SGHRS, CDR2 YFSETQ. The CDR3 has 15 residues. V was clipped by 0 bases and J by 0 bases, with 6 bases between them. CDR3 protein: CASSLEGANTGELFF. The CDR3, as DNA: TGCGCCAGCAGCTTGGAGGGGGCGAACACCGGGGAGCTGTTTTTT.

In this sample, this clone turned up a few times. V gene TRBV6-5 combines with J gene TRBJ1-1, with a possible D match to TRBD1 (6 bases). Germline CDR1 and CDR2: MNHEY and SVGAGI. The length of the CDR3 is 15 residues. The V end lost 5 bases, the J end lost 4 bases, and 17 bases lay between the germline ends. CDR3 coding DNA: TGTGCCAGCAGTCCATGGACAGCTTCGAGCACTGAAGCTTTCTTT. Translated: CASSPWTASSTEAFF.